The next 16 T cell receptor beta chains were all read from a single sample in a study of T-cell reconstitution after alpha-beta-depleted transplantation in children. Library preparation (for TCRbeta) was performed with unique molecular identifiers. TCRdb reanalysed the PCR reads using MiXCR and keeps one entry per CDR3 protein. Of a few hundred thousand distinct CDR3 sequences listed, about an eighth are singletons. The sequenced sample was PBMCs, mostly from graft donor cells, obtained 360 days after TCRalphabeta/CD19-depleted stem cell transplant. Source of these receptors: a male patient aged 10 to 17 who had a stem cell transplant for acute myeloid leukemia, so the T cells may come from the graft donor.

This clonotype was seen more than once but under ten times. The chain joins TRBV27 to TRBJ2-1; 14 positions match TRBD2. Per germline, CDR1 MNHEY and CDR2 SMNVEV (reference sequence). Trimming took 5 bases from V and 1 from J; bases not matched to a gene: 7. The CDR3 length is 18 residues. The CDR3 region has the DNA TGTGCCAGCAGTCTTGGGACTAGCGGGAGAATTTCCTACAATGAGCAGTTCTTC. Its translation: CASSLGTSGRISYNEQFF.

This chain joins TRBV9 and TRBJ2-3; no reliable D call. The CDR3 contains 16 residues. Trimming pared 3 bases from V and 0 bases from J, leaving 14 bases between. Germline lookup yields CDR1 SGDLS and CDR2 YYNGEE. CDR3 amino acids: CASSEPTHESTDTQYF. The CDR3 region has the DNA TGTGCCAGCAGCGAACCGACACACGAAAGCACAGATACGCAGTATTTT.

This clonotype has a handful of counts. The genes are TRBV4-3 and TRBJ2-3; the D is unclear. The germline V gene has CDR1 LGHNA and CDR2 YSLEER. The CDR3 runs to 13 residues. The V gene lost 0 bases and the J gene lost 6 bases, with 7 bases spanning the gap. CDR3: CASSQDWQDTQYF. Written as DNA, the CDR3 is TGCGCCAGCAGCCAAGATTGGCAGGATACGCAGTATTTT.

The chain carries TRBV20-1 and TRBJ2-7, with 13 bases matching TRBD2. Germline CDR1 reads DFQATT; CDR2 reads SNEGSKA (reference sequence). V shed 5 bases and J 6 bases; nucleotides not matched to a gene: 13. This CDR3 is 16 amino acids long. As DNA, the CDR3 is TGCAGTGCTGGTAGACTAGCGGGAGGCCGCGTGAGCGAGCAGTACTTC. Translating it yields CSAGRLAGGRVSEQYF.

This clonotype was seen only a few times. The rearrangement links TRBV5-1 to TRBJ2-4; D not certain. The V end was cut by 4 bases, the J end by 3 bases, with 11 bases between. This CDR3 spans 14 amino acids. CDR1 is SGHRS and CDR2 is YFSETQ in the germline V gene. CDR3 sequence (DNA): TGCGCCAGCAGCGACACTTGGGACAAAAACATTCAGTACTTC. Translation gives CASSDTWDKNIQYF.

This clonotype was seen ten or more times. The rearrangement links TRBV12-3 or TRBV12-4 to TRBJ1-2; no clear D gene. The CDR3 covers 13 residues. Trimming left V 6 bases short and J 4 bases short, with 12 bases between. DNA for the CDR3: TGTGCCAGCAGCCTCGCGGCGCCCTATGGCTACACCTTC. Its translation is CASSLAAPYGYTF.

This clonotype was detected many times. V usage is TRBV12-3 or TRBV12-4 and J usage is TRBJ2-1; unclear D gene. This CDR3 is built from 13 residues. V dropped 5 bases and J dropped 3 bases, with 8 bases sitting between them. The CDR3 DNA sequence: TGTGCCAGCAGTACCATCCTCTACAATGAGCAGTTCTTC. Translation: CASSTILYNEQFF.

This clonotype was observed at least ten times. The chain recombines TRBV28 with TRBJ2-5; D perhaps matches TRBD1 (6 bases). The germline V gene encodes CDR1 MDHEN and CDR2 SYDVKM. There are 12 residues in the CDR3. Trimming cost V 8 bases and J 3 bases, with 10 bases left between them. CDR3 nucleotides: TGTGCCAGCGCAGGGGTGGAAGAGACCCAGTACTTC. It specifies CASAGVEETQYF.

The chain recombines TRBV11-3 with TRBJ2-1; TRBD2 agrees at 10 bases. Looked up from germline, CDR1 is SGHNT and CDR2 is YENEEA. This CDR3 has 16 amino acids. V was pared by 1 base and J by 8 bases, with 8 bases of the junction left unmatched. The DNA of the CDR3 is TGTGCCAGCAGCTTAGGTAGGGCTAGCGGGAGAGATGAGCAGTTCTTC. Its translation is CASSLGRASGRDEQFF.

In this sample, this clonotype turned up a few times. The rearrangement joins TRBV20-1 to TRBJ2-7; D unresolved. Germline CDR1 DFQATT, CDR2 SNEGSKA (reference sequence). CDR3 length: 12 amino acids. The CDR3, as DNA: TGCAGCGAGGAACTCCACTCGGACGAGCAGTACTTC. Amino acids: CSEELHSDEQYF.

The chain links TRBV11-1 to TRBJ2-1, with 12 bases lining up with TRBD1. CDR3 length: 21 amino acids. The trim removed 5 bases at V and 5 bases at J, leaving 22 bases unmatched. Germline V gives CDR1 SGHAT, CDR2 FQDESV (reference sequence). CDR3 sequence reads: CASSGGDRGPPLAGADNEQFF. CDR3 sequence (DNA): TGTGCCAGCAGCGGCGGGGACAGGGGGCCTCCGTTAGCGGGAGCGGACAATGAGCAGTTCTTC.

This clonotype has ten or more counts. In DNA form, the CDR3 reads TGCGCCAGCAGCTGGACTAGCGGGAGATCGACCTACAATGAGCAGTTCTTC. It translates to CASSWTSGRSTYNEQFF. The gene calls are TRBV5-1 and TRBJ2-1; 13 positions match TRBD2. The CDR3 contains 17 residues. Germline trimming cut 3 bases from V and 2 bases from J; bases unmatched to any gene: 5. Per germline, CDR1 SGHRS and CDR2 YFSETQ.

The rearrangement links TRBV20-1 to TRBJ2-1; D perhaps matches TRBD2 (6 bases). The CDR3 length is 12 residues. In germline, CDR1 is DFQATT, CDR2 SNEGSKA (reference sequence). Trimming took 2 bases from V and 8 from J, leaving 10 bases between them. CDR3 amino acids: CSARQGGYEQFF. The CDR3 nucleotides are TGCAGTGCTAGACAGGGAGGTTATGAGCAGTTCTTC.

This chain uses TRBV7-3 with TRBJ2-1; 9 bases match TRBD1. The V gene end was trimmed by 5 bases and the J gene end by 4 bases; junction bases not matched to a gene: 3. The CDR3 sequence is 14 residues long. Germline V lookup: CDR1 SGHTA, CDR2 FQGTGA. The CDR3 region is CASSTGTGYNEQFF. The DNA for the CDR3 is TGTGCCAGCAGCACCGGGACAGGGTACAATGAGCAGTTCTTC.

The sample holds a few counts of this clonotype. The rearrangement joins TRBV18 to TRBJ2-1; the D gene is possibly TRBD1 (5 bases). V was pared by 4 bases and J by 5 bases, with 15 bases between. The germline V gene encodes CDR1 KGHSH and CDR2 LQKENI. CDR3 size: 15 residues. Here the CDR3 reads CASSRQGLNNNEQFF. In nucleotides, the CDR3 is TGTGCCAGCTCACGTCAGGGCCTCAACAACAATGAGCAGTTCTTC.

This clonotype was picked up a small number of times. This sequence joins TRBV4-2 and TRBJ2-4, with 8 positions matching TRBD1. The CDR3 has 18 amino acids. The J segment lost 5 bases and the V segment lost 0 bases, leaving 12 bases of the junction unmatched. Per the germline V gene, CDR1 is LGHNA and CDR2 is YNFKEQ. This CDR3 is CASSQDFLDRAQENIQYF. In nucleotides, the CDR3 is TGTGCCAGCAGCCAAGACTTCCTGGACAGGGCTCAGGAAAACATTCAGTACTTC.